This T cell receptor beta chain was sequenced during a study of T-cell memory formation after mild COVID-19. Overall study results and limits: CD8+ contracting clones occupied EMRA, while CD4+ ones occupied mainly CM and EM.

TCRdb re-analysed the 5' RACE reads in MiXCR, keeping a single row per CDR3 protein. This sample yields hundreds of thousands of distinct CDR3 sequences, of which roughly a quarter are seen a single time; roughly 9.7% belongs to the top ten. V lost 6 bases and J 9 bases, leaving 15 bases between the germline ends. Germline V lookup: CDR1 MNHNS, CDR2 SASEGT. The CDR3 consists of 13 residues. On this clonotype itself: No antigen is known for it.

The chain is built from TRBV6-1 and TRBJ2-1; TRBD2 is a possible D gene (5 bases). What was sequenced was PBMCs or a T cell subset sorted from them (not recorded which). The receptor comes from an adult woman who had mild COVID-19 (a few samples of this study predate the infection). Cell type and time point are not known. CDR3 region: CASRIGGIGEQFF. The CDR3 DNA sequence: TGTGCCAGCAGGATAGGAGGTATCGGTGAGCAGTTCTTC.